The 18 T cell receptor beta chains below come from one sample, sequenced in a study of blood T cell repertoires in COVID-19. The protocol was immunoSEQ multiplex PCR, while the TCRdb copy is restricted to in-frame clones and leaves out a portion. Seen here are 45,000 to 50,000 clones, approximately 87% observed once, and the top ten hold just over 9%. Material: peripheral blood. These receptors were obtained from a human donor in a cohort sampled during active COVID-19.

This clone appeared a single time. The gene calls are TRBV15 and TRBJ1-1, with a possible D match to TRBD1 (6 bases). The CDR3 consists of 13 residues. V was pared by 5 bases and J by 5 bases, with 12 bases between. The germline V gene encodes CDR1 LNHNV and CDR2 YYDKDF (reference sequence). The CDR3 coding sequence is TGTGCCACCAGCGGAGGGGGGGGAACTGAAGCTTTCTTT. As protein: CATSGGGGTEAFF.

J is TRBJ2-1 and V is TRBV4-3, with D possibly being TRBD2 (6 bases). V was trimmed by 4 bases and J by 7 bases, leaving 20 bases between them. Germline lookup yields CDR1 LGHNA and CDR2 YSLEER. There are 16 residues in the CDR3. The CDR3 sequence: CASSPAGTSGRNEQFF. CDR3 DNA: TGCGCCAGCAGCCCTGCCGGGACTTCGGGGAGGAATGAGCAGTTCTTC.

The chain is built from TRBV5-6 and TRBJ2-5; 9 bases agree with TRBD2. J gave up 1 base and V 4 bases, and 8 bases lay outside the gene matches. Germline CDR1 reads SGHDT; CDR2 reads YYEEEE. The CDR3 is made up of 16 amino acids. In nucleotides, the CDR3 is TGTGCCAGCAGCGAGATTAGCGGGAGTTCCCAAGAGACCCAGTACTTC. Amino acids: CASSEISGSSQETQYF. Drawing the rest from reference TRBV5-6 and TRBJ2-5, the complete variable domain is DAGVTQSPTHLIKTRGQQVTLRCSPKSGHDTVSWYQQALGQGPQFIFQYYEEEERQRGNFPDRFSGHQFPNYSSELNVNALLLGDSALYLCASSEISGSSQETQYFGPGTRLLVL.

The chain is built from TRBV5-6 and TRBJ1-1; 11 bases fit TRBD1. The CDR3 extends over 15 amino acids. The germline gives CDR1 SGHDT, CDR2 YYEEEE. V dropped 2 bases and J dropped 1; count of bases not matched to a gene: 1. CDR3 in DNA: TGTGCCAGCAGCTTTGGACAGGGGGCGAACACTGAAGCTTTCTTT. It translates to CASSFGQGANTEAFF.

Concerning this clone: Within the sample, other DNA sequences also encode this same CDR3. The chain is built from TRBV19 and TRBJ1-5, with 9 bases identical to TRBD1. The V and J ends lost 3 bases and 5 bases, in that order; junction bases with no gene match: 2. This CDR3 is 14 amino acids long. Germline CDR1 LNHDA, CDR2 SQIVND (reference sequence). In DNA, the CDR3 is TGTGCCAGTAGTATCTGGACAGGGGATCAGCCCCAGCATTTT. It specifies CASSIWTGDQPQHF.

Only a few counts were recorded for this clone. This chain links TRBV27 with TRBJ2-1; 16 bases line up with TRBD2. The CDR3 extends over 18 amino acids. With 5 bases clipped from V and 2 bases from J, the junction kept 6 bases outside the gene matches. Germline V gene lookup returns CDR1 MNHEY and CDR2 SMNVEV (reference sequence). The CDR3 sequence: CASSHGTSGGAAYNEQFF. The CDR3 coding sequence is TGTGCCAGCAGTCACGGGACTAGCGGGGGGGCCGCCTACAATGAGCAGTTCTTC.

This chain uses TRBV7-9 with TRBJ1-4, with 9 bases lining up with TRBD1. The CDR3 contains 15 residues. The junction had 7 bases not matched to a gene; V was cut back by 4 bases and J by 7 bases. CDR1 is SEHNR and CDR2 is FQNEAQ in the germline V gene (reference sequence). The CDR3 nucleotides are TGTGCCAGCAGCTCGGACAGGGGATCGGCTGAAAAACTGTTTTTT. It specifies CASSSDRGSAEKLFF.

The chain combines TRBV19 with TRBJ1-1; weak D call: TRBD1 (6 bases). The V and J ends lost 2 bases and 1 base respectively, with 11 bases between them. Germline CDR1 is LNHDA and CDR2 is SQIVND (reference sequence). The CDR3 consists of 15 residues. CDR3 in amino acids: CASSIIGQRNTEAFF. As DNA, the CDR3 is TGTGCCAGTAGTATAATAGGACAGAGGAACACTGAAGCTTTCTTT.

This clone has just a few counts. The CDR3 loop reads CASRQFPGGNTEAFF. The CDR3 nucleotides are TGTGCCAGTAGACAATTCCCGGGAGGGAACACTGAAGCTTTCTTT. The V and J genes are TRBV19 and TRBJ1-1, with D hard to call. In germline, CDR1 is LNHDA, CDR2 SQIVND (reference sequence). This CDR3 region has 15 residues. The ends were cut back, 6 bases at V and 1 base at J, with 15 bases in the middle.

Here the CDR3 reads CASSRGESNTIYF. The CDR3 DNA is TGTGCCAGCAGCCGCGGCGAGTCAAACACCATATATTTT. The chain employs TRBV6-2 or TRBV6-3 and TRBJ1-3; D remains ambiguous. CDR3 length equals 13 residues. Trimming cost V 6 bases and J 6 bases, with 12 bases left between them. Germline assignment: CDR1 MNHEY and CDR2 SVGEGT.

The chain is built from TRBV7-6 and TRBJ2-7, with TRBD2 identical over 7 bases. V shed 5 bases, J shed 10 bases, and the junction held 8 bases outside the gene matches. Germline lookup yields CDR1 SGHVS and CDR2 FNYEAQ. There are 12 residues in the CDR3. Here the CDR3 reads CASSQSGRAQYF. The CDR3 DNA sequence: TGTGCCAGCAGCCAATCAGGGAGGGCCCAGTACTTC.

The gene calls are TRBV9 and TRBJ1-4; the D gene is possibly TRBD1 (5 bases). This CDR3 is 18 amino acids long. V was pared by 3 bases and J by 2 bases, with 20 bases between. Germline CDR1 is SGDLS and CDR2 is YYNGEE. The CDR3 region has the DNA TGTGCCAGCAGCGACCCCCCCAGGGCTTCCAGTACTAATGAAAAACTGTTTTTT. Translated, it gives CASSDPPRASSTNEKLFF.

This clone has only a few counts. The rearrangement joins TRBV23-1 to TRBJ1-5; D may be TRBD1 (5 bases). TRBV23-1 is recorded as an ORF, its role being uncertain. V was shortened by 4 bases and J by 4 bases, with 11 bases between the two germline ends. CDR3 length equals 14 residues. For the CDR3, the DNA is TGCGCCAGCAGTCGAACAGGATCAAATCAGCCCCAGCATTTT. It yields the protein CASSRTGSNQPQHF.

J is TRBJ2-1 and V is TRBV2, with a weak D call TRBD2 (6 bases). V was trimmed by 11 bases and J by 4 bases, leaving 18 bases between them. The CDR3 contains 14 residues. The germline V gene has CDR1 SNHLY and CDR2 FYNNEI. In DNA, the CDR3 is TGTGCCTTCAAGCGGGCTAACGTGTACAATGAGCAGTTCTTC. Translating gives CAFKRANVYNEQFF.

The V call is TRBV11-2, the J call TRBJ1-1; no clear D. V lost 2 bases to trimming and J lost 4 bases, with 14 bases between them. Germline CDR1 is SGHAT and CDR2 is FQNNGV. This CDR3 comprises 15 residues. The CDR3 here is CASSLRLGAGTEAFF. DNA of the CDR3: TGTGCCAGCAGCTTAAGGCTGGGCGCGGGCACTGAAGCTTTCTTT. The whole variable domain, filled in from reference TRBV11-2 and TRBJ1-1, reads EAGVAQSPRYKIIEKRQSVAFWCNPISGHATLYWYQQILGQGPKLLIQFQNNGVVDDSQLPKDRFSAERLKGVDSTLKIQPAKLEDSAVYLCASSLRLGAGTEAFFGQGTRLTVV.

V usage is TRBV12-3 or TRBV12-4 and J usage is TRBJ1-6, with a weak D call TRBD1 (5 bases). CDR3 length: 12 amino acids. V lost 8 bases, J lost 8 bases, and 10 bases lay in between. For the CDR3, the DNA is TGTGCCAGCGCGACAGTTTATTCACCCCTCCACTTT. Translated: CASATVYSPLHF.

The chain links TRBV13 to TRBJ2-1; the match to TRBD2 covers 10 bases. V lost 4 bases to trimming and J lost 0 bases; unmatched junction nucleotides: 9. The CDR3 consists of 18 residues. The germline V gene encodes CDR1 PRHDT and CDR2 FYEKMQ (reference sequence). CDR3 nucleotides: TGTGCCAGCAGCTCAGTGGGCCTAGCGGGGGTCTCCTACAATGAGCAGTTCTTC. It translates to CASSSVGLAGVSYNEQFF.

This chain connects TRBV18 to TRBJ1-6, with TRBD1 identical over 10 bases. Germline CDR1 reads KGHSH; CDR2 reads LQKENI. V shed 3 bases and J 9 bases; nucleotides not matched to a gene: 5. The CDR3 covers 15 residues. In DNA, the CDR3 is TGTGCCAGCTCACCCTCGGGACAGGGGTCTTCACCCCTCCACTTT. Its protein product is CASSPSGQGSSPLHF.